This T cell receptor beta chain was sequenced for a study of blood T cell repertoires in COVID-19. Per germline, CDR1 SGHNT and CDR2 YENEEA. CDR3 size: 13 residues. Deletions cut 1 base from V and 5 bases from J, with 8 bases between. Method: immunoSEQ multiplex PCR; TCRdb's copy keeps in-frame clones and lacks some. The sample lists 200,000 to 250,000 clones; 80% to 90% were seen once. Participants' own reports of clinical history determined their cohort assignment. The chain uses TRBV11-3 and TRBJ2-5; D is perhaps TRBD2 (6 bases). The TCR originated in a woman aged 45-65 years who had been exposed to COVID-19. Sequencing was carried out using PBMCs or T cells enriched from blood (not recorded which). CDR3 protein: CASSLGLEETQYF. DNA for the CDR3: TGTGCCAGCAGCTTAGGACTAGAGGAGACCCAGTACTTC.